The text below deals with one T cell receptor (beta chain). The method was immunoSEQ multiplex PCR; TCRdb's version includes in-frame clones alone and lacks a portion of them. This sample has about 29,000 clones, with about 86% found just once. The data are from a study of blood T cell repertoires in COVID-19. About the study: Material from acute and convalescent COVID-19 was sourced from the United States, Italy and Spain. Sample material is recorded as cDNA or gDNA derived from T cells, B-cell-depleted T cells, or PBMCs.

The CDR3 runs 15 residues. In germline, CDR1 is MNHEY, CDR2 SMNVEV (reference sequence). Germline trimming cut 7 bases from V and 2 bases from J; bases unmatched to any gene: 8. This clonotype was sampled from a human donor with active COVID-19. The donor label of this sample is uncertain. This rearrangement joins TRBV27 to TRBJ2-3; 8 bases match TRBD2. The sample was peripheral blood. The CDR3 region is CASMSGGWVTDTQYF. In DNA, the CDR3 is TGTGCCAGCATGAGCGGGGGATGGGTCACAGATACGCAGTATTTT.